The present T cell receptor (beta chain) was sequenced within a study of T cell changes during pregnancy in multiple sclerosis. CDR3 length: 16 amino acids. CDR1 and CDR2 from the germline V gene are LGHNA and YSLEER. After removal of 1 base from V and 3 bases from J, the junction contained 3 bases not matched to a gene. Libraries were prepared by immunoSEQ multiplex PCR; TCRdb keeps only in-frame clonotypes and omits some of them. The table includes under 75,000 clones, around nine tenths detected once. The receptor's source is a female donor in good health, enrolled as a control in a pregnancy study. The rearrangement joins TRBV4-3 to TRBJ2-3; TRBD2 agrees at 11 bases. The sequencing here drew on peripheral blood, taken in the third trimester of pregnancy. CDR3 bases: TGCGCCAGCAGCCAAGCAACTAGCGGGGGAACAGATACGCAGTATTTT. Amino acids: CASSQATSGGTDTQYF.